Below, 16 T cell receptor beta chains from the same sample are listed, as sequenced in a study of identical twins. TCRdb re-called the 5' RACE reads through MiXCR, storing one row per CDR3 protein. The sample records hundreds of thousands of distinct CDR3 sequences, 8.5% to 9% being singletons. This same sample was also taken into another study, of yellow fever vaccine responses in identical twins.

Sequenced: PBMCs. All receptors derive from a woman aged 18-35 years in good health.

In its sample, this clonotype was seen a few times. The chain uses TRBV20-1 and TRBJ1-5, with 8 positions matching TRBD1. This CDR3 has 13 residues. The V gene end was trimmed by 7 bases and the J gene end by 6 bases; junction bases not matched to a gene: 8. The germline V gene encodes CDR1 DFQATT and CDR2 SNEGSKA (reference sequence). In DNA, the CDR3 is TGCAGTGTCACCCAGGGGGCCTCTCAGCCCCAGCATTTT. It encodes CSVTQGASQPQHF.

This clonotype was counted between two and nine times. This chain connects TRBV5-1 to TRBJ1-1, with 8 positions matching TRBD1. The CDR3 is 16 amino acids. J gave up 0 bases and V 0 bases, and 4 bases lay outside the gene matches. From germline, CDR1 is SGHRS and CDR2 YFSETQ. The chain's CDR3 is CASSLGTGSLNTEAFF. In DNA form, the CDR3 reads TGCGCCAGCAGCTTGGGGACAGGGTCTTTGAACACTGAAGCTTTCTTT.

This sequence joins TRBV4-3 and TRBJ2-7; D perhaps matches TRBD1 (6 bases). Germline assignment: CDR1 LGHNA and CDR2 YSLEER. Trimming took off 1 base at V and 3 bases at J, with 10 bases between the two ends. The CDR3 extends over 14 amino acids. For the CDR3, the DNA is TGCGCCAGCAGCCAAGTAACAGGGAACTACGAGCAGTACTTC. Protein product: CASSQVTGNYEQYF.

V usage is TRBV6-1 and J usage is TRBJ2-4; TRBD2 matches at 12 bases. Germline trimming cut 4 bases from V and 5 bases from J; bases unmatched to any gene: 3. In germline, CDR1 is MNHNS, CDR2 SASEGT. The CDR3 contains 15 residues. CDR3 amino acids: CASSASGRAENIQYF. The CDR3 DNA is TGTGCCAGCAGTGCTAGCGGGAGGGCTGAAAACATTCAGTACTTC.

This clonotype came up a few times. The rearrangement links TRBV25-1 to TRBJ2-7; D unresolved. Trimming shortened V by 5 bases and J by 6 bases, and 11 bases separated the two germline ends. The CDR3 totals 12 residues. Per germline, CDR1 MGHDK and CDR2 SYGVNS. The DNA of the CDR3 is TGTGCCAGCAGTACGAGAATTGGCGAGCAGTACTTC. Its translation is CASSTRIGEQYF.

This rearrangement joins TRBV7-8 to TRBJ1-5; D may be TRBD1 (6 bases). The V and J ends lost 3 bases and 3 bases respectively, with 9 bases between them. CDR3 length: 14 amino acids. CDR1 and CDR2 (germline): SGHVS, FQNEAQ. The CDR3 loop is CASSFYRDNQPQHF. The CDR3 coding sequence is TGTGCCAGCAGCTTTTACAGGGACAATCAGCCCCAGCATTTT.

This clonotype was recorded at least ten times. The rearrangement links TRBV4-2 to TRBJ2-3; 7 bases are a match to TRBD1. The CDR3 loop spans 16 amino acids. Unmatched junction bases numbered 7, after V lost 2 bases and J lost 2 bases. Germline-derived CDR1 and CDR2 are LGHNA and YNFKEQ. The CDR3, as DNA: TGTGCCAGCAGCCAAAGGGCAGGGGGTGTCACAGATACGCAGTATTTT. Its protein product is CASSQRAGGVTDTQYF.

The chain has TRBV6-1 and TRBJ1-5, with a tentative D call TRBD1 (5 bases). This CDR3 spans 13 amino acids. V was shortened by 6 bases and J by 8 bases, with 14 bases between the two germline ends. The germline gives CDR1 MNHNS, CDR2 SASEGT. CDR3 protein: CASSRTDMEPQHF. Written as DNA, the CDR3 is TGTGCCAGCAGCCGCACGGACATGGAGCCCCAGCATTTT.

This clonotype was detected a few times. The chain is built from TRBV5-8 and TRBJ1-1; the D gene is possibly TRBD1 (6 bases). Germline assignment: CDR1 SGHTS and CDR2 YDEGEE. Trimming cost V 3 bases and J 3 bases, with 12 bases left between them. There are 14 residues in the CDR3. CDR3 residues: CASSWIQGYTEAFF. The CDR3 region has the DNA TGTGCCAGCAGCTGGATACAGGGATACACTGAAGCTTTCTTT. Full variable domain (missing parts from reference TRBV5-8 and TRBJ1-1): EAGVTQSPTHLIKTRGQQATLRCSPISGHTSVYWYQQALGLGLQFLLWYDEGEERNRGNFPPRFSGRQFPNYSSELNVNALELEDSALYLCASSWIQGYTEAFFGQGTRLTVV.

V is TRBV4-2 and J is TRBJ2-4, with TRBD1 as a possible D gene (6 bases). With 0 bases removed from V and 6 bases from J, the gap between germline ends came to 12 bases. Per the germline V gene, CDR1 is LGHNA and CDR2 is YNFKEQ. This CDR3 has 15 amino acids. The CDR3 loop reads CASSQEPGHPNIQYF. CDR3 in DNA: TGTGCCAGCAGCCAAGAACCGGGACACCCAAACATTCAGTACTTC.

The V call is TRBV4-1, the J call TRBJ2-2, with TRBD1 matching over 9 bases. V shed 6 bases and J 4 bases; nucleotides not matched to a gene: 6. Germline values: CDR1 MGHRA, CDR2 YSYEKL. CDR3 size: 15 residues. CDR3 coding DNA: TGCGCCAGCAGGGGACAGGGAGATGGCACCGGGGAGCTGTTTTTT. This encodes CASRGQGDGTGELFF.

The chain is built from TRBV24-1 and TRBJ2-3, with 7 positions matching TRBD1. The length of the CDR3 is 15 residues. Germline-derived CDR1 and CDR2 are KGHDR and SFDVKD. V lost 3 bases and J lost 1; bases outside the gene matches: 3. CDR3 DNA: TGTGCCACCAGTGATGGCGGACAGGGCACAGATACGCAGTATTTT. This translates into CATSDGGQGTDTQYF.

There are many counts of this clonotype. The chain uses TRBV7-2 and TRBJ2-7, with D tentatively TRBD2 (5 bases). The V gene lost 5 bases and the J gene lost 3 bases, with 14 bases spanning the gap. Germline lookup yields CDR1 SGHTA and CDR2 FQGNSA. The CDR3 loop spans 14 amino acids. CDR3 bases: TGTGCCAGCAGCAACCGTGGAGGTGGCTACGAGCAGTACTTC. The encoded protein is CASSNRGGGYEQYF.

V is TRBV6-5 and J is TRBJ2-2; D gene ambiguous. The germline CDR1 and CDR2 sequences are MNHEY and SVGAGI. The CDR3 extends over 14 amino acids. V was clipped by 3 bases and J by 3 bases, with 8 bases between them. The CDR3 loop reads CASSYGPHTGELFF. The CDR3 nucleotides read TGTGCCAGCAGTTATGGGCCGCACACCGGGGAGCTGTTTTTT.

A single count supports this clonotype. This chain uses TRBV28 with TRBJ2-3; perhaps TRBD1 as D (5 bases). The CDR3 covers 15 residues. Germline V gives CDR1 MDHEN, CDR2 SYDVKM. V lost 2 bases and J lost 4, with 13 bases in between. In DNA form, the CDR3 reads TGTGCCAGCAGTTTACTATCCTCAGGGTCAGATACGCAGTATTTT. Translated, it gives CASSLLSSGSDTQYF.

This clonotype has ten or more counts. This chain uses TRBV24-1 with TRBJ2-1, with D perhaps TRBD2 (6 bases). Trimming took off 3 bases at V and 0 bases at J, with 11 bases between the two ends. CDR1 is KGHDR and CDR2 is SFDVKD in the germline V gene. This CDR3 is 16 amino acids long. DNA for the CDR3: TGTGCCACCAGTGATCAAGCGGAGGGCTCCTACAATGAGCAGTTCTTC. The encoded protein is CATSDQAEGSYNEQFF.